Presented here are 28 T cell receptor beta chains from one specimen sequenced in a study of blood T cell repertoires in COVID-19. Some clones are missing from TCRdb's copy, which holds only in-frame ones; the method was immunoSEQ multiplex PCR. The top ten hold more than 13% of the sample, which has roughly 220,000 clones, nearly 90% seen once. Sequencing was carried out using PBMCs or T cells enriched from blood (not recorded which). The receptors shown here come from a man aged 30 to 45 who had been exposed to COVID-19.

This clone was counted once. This chain connects TRBV11-3 to TRBJ2-2; 8 bases map to TRBD1. With V trimmed by 8 bases and J by 4 bases, 6 bases remained unmatched. CDR1 and CDR2 from the germline V gene are SGHNT and YENEEA. The CDR3 has 14 residues. The CDR3 sequence: CASAGQGPTGELFF. The DNA of the CDR3 is TGTGCCAGCGCCGGACAGGGCCCCACCGGGGAGCTGTTTTTT.

The chain is built from TRBV6-5 and TRBJ1-3, with D uncertain. The V end was cut by 6 bases, the J end by 0 bases, with 12 bases between. CDR3 length: 15 residues. Germline assignment: CDR1 MNHEY and CDR2 SVGAGI. The CDR3 DNA reads as TGTGCCAGCAGCCCCCCCCACGGCTCTGGAAACACCATATATTTT. Its protein product is CASSPPHGSGNTIYF.

The gene calls are TRBV7-6 and TRBJ1-1; tentatively, D is TRBD1 (5 bases). This CDR3 is 15 amino acids long. Germline lookup yields CDR1 SGHVS and CDR2 FNYEAQ. V was shortened by 3 bases and J by 0 bases, with 11 bases between the two germline ends. CDR3 in amino acids: CASSLGGGVNTEAFF. Written as DNA, the CDR3 is TGTGCCAGCAGCTTGGGCGGAGGGGTGAACACTGAAGCTTTCTTT.

V gene TRBV2 combines with J gene TRBJ2-2; 13 bases are shared with TRBD2. Germline values: CDR1 SNHLY, CDR2 FYNNEI. V lost 10 bases, J lost 1 base, and 3 bases stayed unmatched. CDR3 length: 15 residues. In DNA, the CDR3 is TGTGCCATCGGACTAGCGGGGGAGAACACCGGGGAGCTGTTTTTT. Translated, it gives CAIGLAGENTGELFF.

The rearrangement joins TRBV2 to TRBJ2-3; 11 bases line up with TRBD2. The V and J ends lost 5 bases and 6 bases, in that order; junction bases with no gene match: 16. The CDR3 spans 18 residues. Germline CDR1 is SNHLY and CDR2 is FYNNEI. Here the CDR3 DNA reads TGTGCCAGCAGTTTTGGAAGAGGTAGCGGGGGGGCTCTTGATACGCAGTATTTT. Protein product: CASSFGRGSGGALDTQYF. The full variable domain, its missing parts supplied by reference TRBV2 and TRBJ2-3, is EPEVTQTPSHQVTQMGQEVILRCVPISNHLYFYWYRQILGQKVEFLVSFYNNEISEKSEIFDDQFSVERPDGSNFTLKIRSTKLEDSAMYFCASSFGRGSGGALDTQYFGPGTRLTVL.

V and J are TRBV24-1 and TRBJ2-1; 9 bases align to TRBD2. Germline V lookup: CDR1 KGHDR, CDR2 SFDVKD. The CDR3 totals 17 residues. The ends lost 8 bases at V and 1 base at J; junction bases unmatched: 11. CDR3 nucleotides: TGTGCCACCACGCGGGGGGCGGGGGGGCCGTCCTACAATGAGCAGTTCTTC. The encoded protein is CATTRGAGGPSYNEQFF.

This sequence joins TRBV11-2 and TRBJ2-3, with 7 positions matching TRBD2. Trimming at V came to 3 bases and at J to 5 bases, leaving 8 bases not matched to a gene. From germline, CDR1 is SGHAT and CDR2 FQNNGV. CDR3 size: 15 residues. In DNA form, the CDR3 reads TGTGCCAGCAGCTTGGCTGGGGGGGTGGTAGATACGCAGTATTTT. Translating gives CASSLAGGVVDTQYF.

The CDR3 is CATSDYKNTEAFF. CDR3 sequence (DNA): TGTGCCACCAGTGACTACAAGAACACTGAAGCTTTCTTT. The rearrangement links TRBV15 to TRBJ1-1; the D is unclear. This CDR3 spans 13 amino acids. Germline V gene sequence: CDR1 LNHNV, CDR2 YYDKDF (reference sequence). Between the trimmed V and J ends, which lost 6 bases and 1 base, there was a span of 9 bases.

CDR3 DNA sequence: TGTGCCAGCAGTTACTCCCCGGGGCAAGAGACCCAGTACTTC. Translating it yields CASSYSPGQETQYF. The chain carries TRBV6-2 or TRBV6-3 and TRBJ2-5, with D perhaps matching TRBD2 (5 bases). CDR1 MNHEY and CDR2 SVGEGT come from the germline V gene. Trimming cost V 0 bases and J 2 bases, with 7 bases left between them. This CDR3 contains 14 residues.

This clone has more than one count but fewer than ten. This chain uses TRBV7-7 with TRBJ2-2, with 8 bases lining up with TRBD2. Germline CDR1 is SSHAT and CDR2 is FNYEAQ (reference sequence). The CDR3 consists of 15 residues. V was pared by 5 bases and J by 3 bases, with 5 bases of the junction left unmatched. The DNA of the CDR3 is TGTGCCAGCAGCCCGGGGGGGCCGGACACCGGGGAGCTGTTTTTT. As protein: CASSPGGPDTGELFF.

The chain joins TRBV2 to TRBJ2-1; D might be TRBD1 (6 bases). Trimming cost V 1 base and J 4 bases, with 14 bases left between them. The CDR3 runs 16 residues. Germline CDR1 and CDR2: SNHLY and FYNNEI. The CDR3 region is CASSEVRDRRYNEQFF. CDR3 DNA: TGTGCCAGCAGTGAAGTAAGAGACAGGCGATACAATGAGCAGTTCTTC.

CDR3 bases: TGTGCCAGCAGCCAAGATCCAGGAGGGGTGCAGCCCCAGCATTTT. As protein: CASSQDPGGVQPQHF. This chain connects TRBV3-1 (or the pseudogene TRBV3-2) to TRBJ1-5, with D perhaps matching TRBD1 (5 bases). V was clipped by 0 bases and J by 7 bases, with 13 bases between them. Germline V gene data show CDR1 as LGHDT and CDR2 as YNNKEL (reference sequence). The CDR3 has 15 residues.

V and J are TRBV6-4 and TRBJ2-6; D is possibly TRBD2 (6 bases). Germline assignment: CDR1 MRHNA and CDR2 SNTAGT. This CDR3 has 15 residues. The V end was cut by 3 bases, the J end by 4 bases, with 10 bases between. The CDR3 DNA sequence: TGTGCCAGCAGTGATGGGGGGTCCGGGGCCAACGTCCTGACTTTC. Translated: CASSDGGSGANVLTF.

The chain recombines TRBV15 with TRBJ2-5; the match to TRBD2 covers 8 bases. The germline CDR1 and CDR2 sequences are LNHNV and YYDKDF (reference sequence). The CDR3 extends over 16 amino acids. V was pared by 3 bases and J by 3 bases, with 9 bases of the junction left unmatched. This CDR3 reads CATSSTGGEVEETQYF. The CDR3 DNA follows: TGTGCCACCAGCAGTACGGGAGGGGAGGTTGAAGAGACCCAGTACTTC. Filled out from reference TRBV15 and TRBJ2-5, the complete variable domain reads DAMVIQNPRYQVTQFGKPVTLSCSQTLNHNVMYWYQQKSSQAPKLLFHYYDKDFNNEADTPDNFQSRRPNTSFCFLDIRSPGLGDTAMYLCATSSTGGEVEETQYFGPGTRLLVL.

The V gene is TRBV6-5, the J gene TRBJ1-4; 8 positions match TRBD1. The germline V gene encodes CDR1 MNHEY and CDR2 SVGAGI. V lost 2 bases and J lost 8; bases outside the gene matches: 4. The CDR3 contains 14 residues. The CDR3 here is CASSYAGGREKLFF. The CDR3 region has the DNA TGTGCCAGCAGTTACGCAGGGGGCAGAGAAAAACTGTTTTTT.

This chain joins TRBV4-3 and TRBJ2-5; no clear D. Looked up from germline, CDR1 is LGHNA and CDR2 is YSLEER. Trimming took 6 bases from V and 3 from J, leaving 11 bases between them. This CDR3 has 13 amino acids. This chain's CDR3 is CASSGQMEETQYF. CDR3 bases: TGCGCCAGCAGTGGGCAGATGGAAGAGACCCAGTACTTC.

The genes are TRBV11-2 and TRBJ2-2, with 9 bases fitting TRBD2. Germline lookup yields CDR1 SGHAT and CDR2 FQNNGV. With V trimmed by 7 bases and J by 3 bases, 15 bases remained unmatched. The CDR3 extends over 18 amino acids. CDR3 sequence: CASTDWRRGGLDTGELFF. The CDR3 nucleotides are TGTGCCAGCACCGACTGGAGGCGGGGGGGCCTCGACACCGGGGAGCTGTTTTTT.

The V and J genes are TRBV5-1 and TRBJ2-2; D possibly corresponds to TRBD2 (5 bases). Trimming pared 0 bases from V and 3 bases from J, leaving 12 bases between. Germline V gene data show CDR1 as SGHRS and CDR2 as YFSETQ. The CDR3 is made up of 16 amino acids. The CDR3 bases are TGCGCCAGCAGCTTGGAAGGGAGCAGGTACACCGGGGAGCTGTTTTTT. Its translation: CASSLEGSRYTGELFF.

The chain links TRBV27 to TRBJ1-3, with D perhaps TRBD1 (5 bases). This CDR3 has 12 residues. The ends were cut back, 11 bases at V and 4 bases at J, with 12 bases in the middle. Germline assignment: CDR1 MNHEY and CDR2 SMNVEV (reference sequence). CDR3 protein: CAQPSGGNTIYF. The CDR3 nucleotides are TGTGCCCAGCCCTCAGGGGGAAACACCATATATTTT.

The CDR3, as DNA: TGCGCCAGCAGCTTGGTTTCGGGGGAGGTCCCTGGAAACACCATATATTTT. Its protein product is CASSLVSGEVPGNTIYF. V is TRBV5-1 and J is TRBJ1-3, with D possibly being TRBD1 (5 bases). Trimming left V 0 bases short and J 2 bases short, with 15 bases between. This CDR3 has 17 amino acids. CDR1 is SGHRS, CDR2 YFSETQ, per germline. Full variable domain (remainder filled in from reference TRBV5-1 and TRBJ1-3): KAGVTQTPRYLIKTRGQQVTLSCSPISGHRSVSWYQQTPGQGLQFLFEYFSETQRNKGNFPGRFSGRQFSNSRSEMNVSTLELGDSALYLCASSLVSGEVPGNTIYFGEGSWLTVV.

V gene TRBV29-1 combines with J gene TRBJ2-7, with 10 nucleotides matching TRBD1. V shed 6 bases, J shed 6 bases, and the junction held 8 bases outside the gene matches. Germline-derived CDR1 and CDR2 are SQVTM and ANQGSEA. The CDR3 consists of 13 residues. In nucleotides, the CDR3 is TGCAGCGTCCGGGACAGGGGTTTAATCGAGCAGTACTTC. It is translated as CSVRDRGLIEQYF.

CDR3 loop: CASSLTSGGFYNEQFF. CDR3 in DNA: TGTGCCAGTAGTCTTACTAGCGGGGGATTCTACAATGAGCAGTTCTTC. The V gene is TRBV19, the J gene TRBJ2-1; 11 bases match TRBD2. Per the germline V gene, CDR1 is LNHDA and CDR2 is SQIVND (reference sequence). V was clipped by 5 bases and J by 3 bases; unmatched bases: 6. The CDR3 spans 16 residues.

As DNA, the CDR3 is TGCGCCAGCAGCGTTCATGGAGGGGATTCATACTACGAGCAGTACTTC. It encodes CASSVHGGDSYYEQYF. The chain links TRBV4-1 to TRBJ2-7; maybe TRBD2 (6 bases). The length of the CDR3 is 16 residues. In germline, CDR1 is MGHRA, CDR2 YSYEKL. V lost 5 bases and J lost 3, with 20 bases in between.

The J gene is TRBJ1-3, the V gene TRBV28; D possibly corresponds to TRBD1 (6 bases). The V gene lost 4 bases and the J gene lost 3 bases, with 13 bases spanning the gap. The CDR3 has 15 amino acids. Germline V gene data show CDR1 as MDHEN and CDR2 as SYDVKM. CDR3: CASSSRTGSGNTIYF. As DNA, the CDR3 is TGTGCCAGCAGTTCCCGTACAGGGAGTGGAAACACCATATATTTT.

The J gene is TRBJ2-6, the V gene TRBV4-1; no clear D gene. V lost 0 bases to trimming and J lost 1 base, with 10 bases between them. This CDR3 is 17 amino acids long. CDR1 is MGHRA, CDR2 YSYEKL, per germline. CDR3 nucleotides: TGCGCCAGCAGCCAAGATCCAGTGGCTTCTGGGGCCAACGTCCTGACTTTC. Translated: CASSQDPVASGANVLTF.

The chain carries TRBV6-5 and TRBJ2-1, with D hard to call. This CDR3 is built from 14 residues. Per the germline V gene, CDR1 is MNHEY and CDR2 is SVGAGI. V was cut by 6 bases and J by 4 bases, with 13 bases left in between. The CDR3 reads CASRDQVGYNEQFF. CDR3 nucleotides: TGTGCCAGCAGGGATCAGGTGGGTTACAATGAGCAGTTCTTC.

As regards this clone: Other DNA sequences in the sample encode the same CDR3. This chain uses TRBV10-3 with TRBJ1-1; D is possibly TRBD1 (5 bases). This CDR3 is 12 amino acids long. The germline gives CDR1 ENHRY, CDR2 SYGVKD. V was clipped by 6 bases and J by 2 bases, with 7 bases between them. CDR3 loop: CAIRGGNTEAFF. CDR3 nucleotide sequence: TGTGCCATCAGGGGGGGAAACACTGAAGCTTTCTTT.

The genes are TRBV5-5 and TRBJ2-1, with TRBD1 matching 7 bases. The CDR3 loop spans 14 amino acids. V shed 4 bases and J 4 bases; nucleotides not matched to a gene: 5. Per the germline V gene, CDR1 is SGHKS and CDR2 is YYEKEE (reference sequence). CDR3 sequence: CASSVGGGYNEQFF. The CDR3 DNA sequence: TGTGCCAGCAGCGTAGGGGGCGGGTACAATGAGCAGTTCTTC.